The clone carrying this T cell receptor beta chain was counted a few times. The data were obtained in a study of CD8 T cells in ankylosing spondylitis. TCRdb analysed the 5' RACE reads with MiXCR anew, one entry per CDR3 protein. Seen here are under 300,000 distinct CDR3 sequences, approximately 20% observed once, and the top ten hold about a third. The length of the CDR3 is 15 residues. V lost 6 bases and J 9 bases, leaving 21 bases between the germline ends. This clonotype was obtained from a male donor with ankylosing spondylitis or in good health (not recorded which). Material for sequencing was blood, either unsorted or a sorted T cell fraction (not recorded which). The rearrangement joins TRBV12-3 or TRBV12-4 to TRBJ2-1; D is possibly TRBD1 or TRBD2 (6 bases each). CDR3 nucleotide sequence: TGTGCCAGCAGGAACAGGGCCACACGGGAGTTTGAGCAGTTCTTC. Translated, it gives CASRNRATREFEQFF.